This T cell receptor beta chain was recovered during a study of Japanese encephalitis immunity and Zika vaccine responses (dated by TCRdb to about 2021). Context from the whole study: Each included participant got alum-adjuvanted ZPIV three times, at weeks 0, 4 and 28, with every dose being 5.0 ug. Eleven to twelve participants were given two doses of JEV vaccine (IXIARO) 28 days apart, two to three months before the first ZPIV dose. Eleven to twelve participants received one dose of YFV vaccine (YF-VAX) before ZPIV, and several participants were flavivirus-naive. Six or seven representative participants from each pre-vaccination group were selected for TCR sequencing, using samples from week 0 (after pre-vaccination and before ZPIV) and week 52. TCR repertoires were also analyzed from three flavivirus-naive individuals at weeks 2, 6 and 52 after starting ZPIV vaccination. For stimulation, either ZIKV structural-protein peptide pools divided into flavivirus-conserved and non-conserved sets were used, or JEV or YFV peptides matching the pre-vaccination. The ZIKV peptides, 15-mers that overlapped by 11 residues, were chosen for containing NetMHCpan/NetMHCII-predicted epitopes with affinity below 50 nM. The study asked whether earlier vaccination against Japanese encephalitis virus (JEV) or yellow fever virus (YFV) shaped CD4 T cell responses to the Zika vaccine. Study-level results and caveats: The analysis covered only a subset of trial participants who had three doses and adequate samples, rather than the whole vaccinated cohort. Only a few individuals showed CD8 T cell responses to the ZIKV peptide pools, and those responses were of very low magnitude. The individual peptides behind the cross-reactive responses were not identified because limits on sample size made peptide-pool deconvolution impossible. Samples grouped by participant and showed no similarity between individuals, suggesting that no public TCRs were detected. After ZPIV, repertoire richness of CD4 T cells responding to conserved ZIKV epitopes significantly decreased in JEV-pre-vaccinated donors. Repertoire similarity across time-points and stimulations was higher in JEV-pre-vaccinated donors than in YFV-pre-vaccinated donors, indicating more clonotypes shared between ZIKV and JEV stimulation.

PBMCs were labeled with CellTrace CFSE and cultured for about 6 days in RPMI with 8% human serum plus peptide pools at about 1 ug/mL each. On a BD FACSAria, proliferating CD4 T cells were sorted without fixation as live CD56-CD19-CD16-CD3+CD4+ CFSE-low cells. Enrolled adults were healthy and were found to be seronegative for ZIKV, JEV, YFV, DENV and WNV by microneutralization screening. The samples were taken from a phase 1, double-blinded, randomized, placebo-controlled trial testing an alum-adjuvanted Zika purified-inactivated virus (ZPIV) vaccine. Peripheral blood mononuclear cells were isolated by standard procedure and stored frozen in liquid nitrogen until use. Libraries were constructed by 5' RACE. TCRbeta libraries were pooled in proportion to their sorted cell numbers before sequencing. Total RNA was extracted from the sorted cells with RNAzol RT, and cDNA was synthesized using an oligo(dT) primer and a template-switching oligo. The TCRbeta V-CDR3-J region was amplified by PCR between a SMARTer oligo primer and a TCRbeta constant-region primer using Kapa HiFi. Illumina adaptors and sample-specific index barcodes were added in a second PCR, with HighPrep bead cleanup and a Bioanalyzer check confirming a band of roughly 650 bp. Libraries were sequenced on an Illumina MiSeq with 2x151 bp paired-end reads. In the source study's methods: An in-house Java program demultiplexed the reads, while MiXCR assigned TCRbeta annotations and counted clonotypes. Repertoire overlap used Morisita-Horn indices from the R package vegan, with UPGMA clustering and Circos plots of recurring clonotypes. Shannon diversity and richness were normalized to the highest possible value given the input cell numbers, yielding values from 0 to 1. CDR3beta sequences were aligned with MUSCLE, distances computed with SeqinR, and multidimensional scaling plotted in R. TCRdb redid the processing of the public reads, applying fastp at Q25 and MiXCR, and retained in-frame beta chains. Records with the same CDR3 protein are collapsed into one entry carrying the most frequent genes and DNA. The V and J calls come from TCRdb's annotation, not from the publication. The sample table records 400 to 500 distinct CDR3 sequences; roughly 7% of these occur just once. The top ten hold roughly 22% of the sample.

This clonotype counts as medium-sized (0.01 to 0.1%). No quality values exist for individual bases; no much larger clone is one base distant. Looking up the germline V gene yields CDR1 KGHDR and CDR2 SFDVKD. V is shortened by 4 bases, J by 0 bases, and the region joining them spans 11 bases. The CDR3 holds 16 amino acids from the cysteine to the phenylalanine. The sequence is cut down to CDR3 DNA, 48 bases in frame from base 1. The sample was antigen-activated CD4+ T cells from blood, cultured, taken during a Zika inactivated vaccine study. The rearranged chain carries TRBV24-1 and TRBJ1-4; too little of a D gene remains to name it. This TCR was recovered from an adult woman who received an inactivated Zika virus vaccine. This receptor carries the CDR3 CATSEESTTTNEKLFF. The bases read TGTGCCACCAGTGAAGAATCTACCACAACTAATGAAAAACTGTTTTTT.